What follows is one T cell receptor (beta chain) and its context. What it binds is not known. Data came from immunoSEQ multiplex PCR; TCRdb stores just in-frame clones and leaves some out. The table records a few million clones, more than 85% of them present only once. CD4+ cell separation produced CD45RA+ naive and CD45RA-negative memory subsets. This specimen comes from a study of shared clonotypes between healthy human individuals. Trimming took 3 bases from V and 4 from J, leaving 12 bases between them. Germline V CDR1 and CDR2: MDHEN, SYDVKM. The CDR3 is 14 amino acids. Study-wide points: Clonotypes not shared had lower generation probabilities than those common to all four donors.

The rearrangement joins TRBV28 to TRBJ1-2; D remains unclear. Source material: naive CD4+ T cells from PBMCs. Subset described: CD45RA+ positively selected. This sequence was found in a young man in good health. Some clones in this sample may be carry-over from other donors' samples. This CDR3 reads CASSFGFTSYGYTF. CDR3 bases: TGTGCCAGCAGTTTCGGATTCACCTCCTATGGCTACACCTTC.